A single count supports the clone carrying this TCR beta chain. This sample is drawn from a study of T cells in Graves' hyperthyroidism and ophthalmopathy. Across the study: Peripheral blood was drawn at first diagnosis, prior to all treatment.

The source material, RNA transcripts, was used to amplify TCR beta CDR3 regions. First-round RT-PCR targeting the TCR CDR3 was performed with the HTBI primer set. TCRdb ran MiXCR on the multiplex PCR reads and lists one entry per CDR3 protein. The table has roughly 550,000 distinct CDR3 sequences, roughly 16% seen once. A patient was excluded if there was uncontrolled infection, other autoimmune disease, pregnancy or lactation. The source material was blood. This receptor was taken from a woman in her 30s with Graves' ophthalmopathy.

DNA for the CDR3: TGTGCCAGCAGCGTAGGGACTAGCGGGAGGGCTCTCCACGCAAAAGAGACCCAGTACTTC. It codes for CASSVGTSGRALHAKETQYF. The chain recombines TRBV7-7 with TRBJ2-5; 16 bases fit TRBD2. The V gene end was trimmed by 5 bases and the J gene end by 3 bases; junction bases not matched to a gene: 15. The CDR3 sequence is 20 residues long. Germline CDR1 and CDR2: SSHAT and FNYEAQ (reference sequence).